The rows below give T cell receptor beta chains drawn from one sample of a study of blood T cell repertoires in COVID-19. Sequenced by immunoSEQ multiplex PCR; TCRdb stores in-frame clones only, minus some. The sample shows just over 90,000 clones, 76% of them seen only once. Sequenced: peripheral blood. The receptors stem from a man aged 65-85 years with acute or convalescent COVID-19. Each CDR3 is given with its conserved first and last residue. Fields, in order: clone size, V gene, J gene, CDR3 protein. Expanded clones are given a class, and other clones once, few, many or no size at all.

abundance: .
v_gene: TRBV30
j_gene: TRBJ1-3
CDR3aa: CAWGQGVSGNTIYF

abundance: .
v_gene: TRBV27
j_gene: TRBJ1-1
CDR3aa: CASRPGQLNTEAFF

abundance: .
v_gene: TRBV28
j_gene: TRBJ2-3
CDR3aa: CASSRLAGADTQYF

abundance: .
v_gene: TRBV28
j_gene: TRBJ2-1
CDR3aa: CASSLFETGKWFGEQFF

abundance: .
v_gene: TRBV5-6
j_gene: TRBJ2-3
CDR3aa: CASSAGLAGVSTQYF

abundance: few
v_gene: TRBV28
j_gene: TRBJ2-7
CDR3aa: CASGTSLYEQYF

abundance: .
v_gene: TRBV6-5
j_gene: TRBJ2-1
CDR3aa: CASSSGLAGFYNEQFF

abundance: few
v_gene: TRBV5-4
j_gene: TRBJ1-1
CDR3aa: CASSFPQGMNTEAFF

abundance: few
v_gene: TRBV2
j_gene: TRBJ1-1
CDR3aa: CASSGQGNTEAFF

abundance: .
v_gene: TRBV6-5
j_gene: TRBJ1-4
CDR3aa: CASSYSHRGDEKLFF

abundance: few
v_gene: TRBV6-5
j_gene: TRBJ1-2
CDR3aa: CASSYSRAMTNYGYTF

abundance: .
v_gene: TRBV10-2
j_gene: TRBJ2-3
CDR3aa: CASSPGQGKSDTQYF

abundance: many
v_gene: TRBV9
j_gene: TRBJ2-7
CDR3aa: CASSIHTGTSVYEQYF

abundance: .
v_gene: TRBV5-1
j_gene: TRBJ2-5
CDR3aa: CASSPPRGEQETQYF

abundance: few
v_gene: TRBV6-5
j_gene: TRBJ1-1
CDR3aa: CASTIRTGPNTEAFF

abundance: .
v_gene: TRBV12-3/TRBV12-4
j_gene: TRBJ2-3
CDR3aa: CASSRGYTDTQYF

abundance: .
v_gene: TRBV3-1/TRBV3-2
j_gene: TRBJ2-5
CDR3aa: CASSQVPSGNQETQYF

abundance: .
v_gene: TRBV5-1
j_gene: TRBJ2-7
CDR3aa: CATCKGTGGSEQYF

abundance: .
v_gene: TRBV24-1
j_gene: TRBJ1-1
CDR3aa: CATSPAGARNTEAFF

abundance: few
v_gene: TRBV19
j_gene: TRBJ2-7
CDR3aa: CASKLSGTGESEQYF

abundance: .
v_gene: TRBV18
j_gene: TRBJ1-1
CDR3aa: CASSPGREEAFF

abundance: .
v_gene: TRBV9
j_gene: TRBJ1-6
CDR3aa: CASSVGGGKYNSPLHF

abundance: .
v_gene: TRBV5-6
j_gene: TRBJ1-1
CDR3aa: CASTRDGAASDFGGAFF